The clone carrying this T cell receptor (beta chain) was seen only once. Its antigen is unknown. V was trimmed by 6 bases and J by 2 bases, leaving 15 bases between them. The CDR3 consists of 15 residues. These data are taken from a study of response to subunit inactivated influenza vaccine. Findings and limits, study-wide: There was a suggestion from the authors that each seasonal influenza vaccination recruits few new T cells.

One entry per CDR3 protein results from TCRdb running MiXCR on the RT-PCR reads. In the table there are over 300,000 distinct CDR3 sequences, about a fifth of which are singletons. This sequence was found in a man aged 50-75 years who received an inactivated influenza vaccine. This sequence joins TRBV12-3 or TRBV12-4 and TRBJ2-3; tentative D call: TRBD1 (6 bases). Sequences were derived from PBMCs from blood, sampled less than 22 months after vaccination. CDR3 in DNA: TGTGCCAGCAGCCAATGGGGACATCCCACAGATACGCAGTATTTT. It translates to CASSQWGHPTDTQYF.